This T cell receptor (beta chain) was observed in a study of STAT5B mutations in CD4+ large granular lymphocyte leukemia. Study-level points and caveats: TRBV06-family usage was enriched in top patient clones (8/27) versus controls (2/35). Patient CD4-sorted repertoires stayed more clonal than healthy ones after leukemic-clone removal. The CD4+ versus CD8+ T-LGLL clonality difference may reflect limited sample size.

This clone was counted once. Its antigen is unidentified. The V segment lost 6 bases and the J segment 1 base; nucleotides outside the gene matches: 1. This CDR3 region has 13 residues. Looked up from germline, CDR1 is WNHNN and CDR2 is SYGVQD (reference sequence). Original data processing: The detection floor for productive clonotype frequency was 2.59 x 10-5. Sequenced by immunoSEQ multiplex PCR; TCRdb stores in-frame clones only, minus some. Clonal size and the V and J genes are those of that table, whereas D and trimming came from the DNA. The sample consists of roughly 30,000 clones, around 76% of them appearing once.

Sequences were obtained from CD4+ T cells from blood buffy coats. The TCR sequence derives from a human donor in good health. The V and J genes are TRBV10-1 and TRBJ2-5, with 8 bases identical to TRBD1. DNA of the CDR3: TGCGCCAGCAGCGGACAGGGCCAAGAGACCCAGTACTTC. Its translation: CASSGQGQETQYF.